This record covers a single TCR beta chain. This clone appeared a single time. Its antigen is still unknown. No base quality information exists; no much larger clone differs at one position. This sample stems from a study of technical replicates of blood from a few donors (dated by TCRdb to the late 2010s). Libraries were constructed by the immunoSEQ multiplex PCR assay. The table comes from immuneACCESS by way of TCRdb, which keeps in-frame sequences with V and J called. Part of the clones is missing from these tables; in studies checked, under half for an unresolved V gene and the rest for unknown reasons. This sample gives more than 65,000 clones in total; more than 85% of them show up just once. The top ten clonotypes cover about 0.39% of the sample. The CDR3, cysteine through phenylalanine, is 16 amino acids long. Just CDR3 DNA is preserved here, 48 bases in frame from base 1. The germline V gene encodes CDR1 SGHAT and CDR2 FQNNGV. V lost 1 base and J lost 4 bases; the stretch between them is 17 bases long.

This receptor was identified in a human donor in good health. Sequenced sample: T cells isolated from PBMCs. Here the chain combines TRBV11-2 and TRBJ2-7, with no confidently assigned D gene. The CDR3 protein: CASSLGRSIEVYEQYF. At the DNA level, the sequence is TGTGCCAGCAGCTTAGGAAGGTCAATTGAGGTGTACGAGCAGTACTTC.